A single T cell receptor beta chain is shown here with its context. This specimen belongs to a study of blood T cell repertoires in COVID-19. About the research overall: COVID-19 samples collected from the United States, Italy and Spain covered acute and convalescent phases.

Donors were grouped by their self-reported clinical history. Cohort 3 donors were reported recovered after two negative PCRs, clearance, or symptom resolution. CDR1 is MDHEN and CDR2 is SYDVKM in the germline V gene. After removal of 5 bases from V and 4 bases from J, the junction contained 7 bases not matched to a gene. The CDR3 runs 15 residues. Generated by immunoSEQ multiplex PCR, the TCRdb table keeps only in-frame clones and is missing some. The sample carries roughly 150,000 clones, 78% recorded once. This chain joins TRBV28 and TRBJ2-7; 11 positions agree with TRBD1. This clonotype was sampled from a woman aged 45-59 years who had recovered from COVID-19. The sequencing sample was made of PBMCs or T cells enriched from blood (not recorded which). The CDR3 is CASSETGQGVYEQYF. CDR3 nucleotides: TGTGCCAGCAGTGAAACGGGACAGGGGGTATACGAGCAGTACTTC.